This TCR beta chain was identified in a study of blood T cell repertoires in COVID-19. V lost 2 bases, J lost 6 bases, and 9 bases stayed unmatched. The CDR3 is 15 amino acids. Per germline, CDR1 SGHRS and CDR2 YFSETQ. The data were produced by immunoSEQ multiplex PCR, yet TCRdb's version contains in-frame clones alone and is incomplete. The profile covers about 220,000 clones, with 82% appearing a single time and roughly 3.5% taken by the ten largest. The clonotype originates from a woman aged 55-70 years who had recovered from COVID-19. The chain carries TRBV5-1 and TRBJ1-1, with 8 bases fitting TRBD1. The specimen was PBMCs or T cells enriched from blood (not recorded which). As DNA, the CDR3 is TGCGCCAGCAGCTTTCAGGGGGCCGGATGGGCTGAAGCTTTCTTT. Its protein is CASSFQGAGWAEAFF.